This T cell receptor (beta chain) was profiled in a study of T cells after yellow fever vaccination. A 5'RACE template-switching step, the method used to make TCR cDNA, added a universal primer site and UMIs. TCRdb reprocessed the 5' RACE reads via MiXCR and lists one record per CDR3 protein. The table shows tens of thousands of distinct CDR3 sequences, with 5.5% to 8% occurring only once. This CDR3 region has 14 residues. The V gene lost 1 base and the J gene lost 2 bases, with 7 bases spanning the gap. The germline V gene has CDR1 SGHTA and CDR2 FQGNSA. The sample in question was PBMCs, either bulk or a sorted T-cell subset (CD4+, CD8+, memory, or dextramer-sorted; not recorded which), obtained on the day of the yellow fever booster vaccination. The V and J genes are TRBV7-2 and TRBJ2-3; no reliable D call. The clonotype originates from a young man who received the YFV17D yellow fever vaccine. CDR3: CASSLVAATDTQYF. The CDR3 DNA reads TGTGCCAGCAGCTTAGTCGCGGCCACAGATACGCAGTATTTT.